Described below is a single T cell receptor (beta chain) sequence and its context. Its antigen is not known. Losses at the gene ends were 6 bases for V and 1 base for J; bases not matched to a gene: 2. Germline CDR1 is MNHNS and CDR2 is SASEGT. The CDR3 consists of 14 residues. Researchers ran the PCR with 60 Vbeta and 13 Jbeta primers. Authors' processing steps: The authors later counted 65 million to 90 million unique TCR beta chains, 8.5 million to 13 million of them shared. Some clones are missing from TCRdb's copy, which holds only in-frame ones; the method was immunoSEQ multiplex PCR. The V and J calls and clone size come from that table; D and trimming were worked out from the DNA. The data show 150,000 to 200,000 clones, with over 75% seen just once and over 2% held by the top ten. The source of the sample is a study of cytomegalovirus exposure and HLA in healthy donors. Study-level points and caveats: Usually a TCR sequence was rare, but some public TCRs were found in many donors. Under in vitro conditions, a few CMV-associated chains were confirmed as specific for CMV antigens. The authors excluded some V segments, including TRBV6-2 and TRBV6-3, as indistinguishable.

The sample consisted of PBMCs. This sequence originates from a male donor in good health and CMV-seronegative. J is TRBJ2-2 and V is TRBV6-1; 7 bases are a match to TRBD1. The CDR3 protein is CASRGTVNTGELFF. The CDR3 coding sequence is TGTGCCAGCAGGGGGACAGTGAACACCGGGGAGCTGTTTTTT.